This TCR beta chain was recovered during a study of cytomegalovirus exposure and HLA in healthy donors. The overall study: Genetic ancestry analysis placed more than 80% of the 400 or so donors that were genotyped in the Caucasian-associated cluster.

PCR was performed using 60 Vbeta and 13 Jbeta primers. The data were produced by immunoSEQ multiplex PCR, yet TCRdb's version contains in-frame clones alone and is incomplete. The table records around 150,000 clones, approximately 86% of them present only once. This CDR3 contains 12 residues. The germline CDR1 and CDR2 sequences are MDHEN and SYDVKM. With 10 bases removed from V and 3 bases from J, the gap between germline ends came to 13 bases. This clone was seen only once. Its specificity is not known. Findings of the study overall: Specificity for CMV antigens was confirmed in vitro for a few of the CMV-associated chains. Most likely, a cluster of highly shared sequence variants arose as a sequencing artifact.

This TCR derives from a woman aged 18 to 35 in good health and CMV-seronegative. The rearrangement joins TRBV28 to TRBJ2-7; tentatively, D is TRBD2 (7 bases). Sequences were obtained from PBMCs. The CDR3 DNA is TGTGCCACGGGGGGCACCGTCTACGAGCAGTACTTC. Its translation is CATGGTVYEQYF.